This entry concerns a single TCR beta chain. Its antigen is currently unknown. The data belong to a study of T cell responses to AZD1222 COVID-19 vaccine. Study outcomes and limitations: Possibly, clonal diversity was underestimated; donors were largely white British and included more females. When two AZD1222 doses had been given, Spike-specific TCR breadth and depth rose.

V gave up 3 bases and J gave up 3 bases; unmatched junction bases: 4. This CDR3 spans 15 amino acids. CDR1 and CDR2 (germline): LNHDA, SQIVND (reference sequence). Method: immunoSEQ multiplex PCR; TCRdb's copy keeps in-frame clones and lacks some. This sample yields more than 140,000 clones, of which approximately 93% are seen a single time; over 0.9% belongs to the top ten. The receptor's source is an adult in good health. The gene calls are TRBV19 and TRBJ2-3; the match to TRBD2 covers 9 bases. Here the sequenced sample was peripheral blood, taken on day 0 of MenACWY control vaccination. In DNA, the CDR3 is TGTGCCAGTAGTATTGTCCTAGCGGGAACAGATACGCAGTATTTT. This codes for CASSIVLAGTDTQYF.